Listed below are T cell receptor beta chains from one sample, sequenced in a study of OX40 agonist ivuxolimab in advanced cancers. Here immunoSEQ multiplex PCR was the method, and the copy in TCRdb shows in-frame clones only, minus some. This table holds 23,000 or so clones, nearly 90% found once. The sample in question was CD4+ or CD8+ T cells sorted from blood, obtained in a trial of the OX40 agonist ivuxolimab. The receptors were gathered from an adult with an advanced solid tumor such as melanoma, head and neck, liver or kidney cancer. Both conserved end residues are part of each CDR3. D genes are given only for firm matches. Size values are once, few and many counts, or a class for expanded clones, and some rows have none.

size: .; J: TRBJ2-1; V: TRBV5-6; D: .; CDR3: CASSWDLYNEQFF; DNA: TGTGCCAGCAGCTGGGACTTATACAATGAGCAGTTCTTC
size: .; J: TRBJ1-1; V: TRBV27; D: .; CDR3: CASSSGAAGDLTEAFF; DNA: TGTGCCAGCAGTTCGGGGGCCGCAGGGGATCTCACTGAAGCTTTCTTT
size: .; J: TRBJ2-1; V: TRBV6-5; D: .; CDR3: CASSLLASPYNEQFF; DNA: TGTGCCAGCAGTTTGTTGGCTAGTCCCTACAATGAGCAGTTCTTC
size: .; J: TRBJ2-1; V: TRBV6-5; D: .; CDR3: CASSRTSYNEQFF; DNA: TGTGCCAGCAGTCGAACCTCCTACAATGAGCAGTTCTTC
size: .; J: TRBJ2-5; V: TRBV6-4; D: TRBD2; CDR3: CASSDSGNRGGLAETKETQYF; DNA: TGTGCCAGCAGTGACTCTGGGAATCGGGGGGGTCTCGCGGAGACCAAAGAGACCCAGTACTTC
size: once; J: TRBJ2-5; V: TRBV13; D: .; CDR3: CASSGDKKETQYF; DNA: TGTGCCAGCAGCGGGGACAAAAAAGAGACCCAGTACTTC
size: once; J: TRBJ2-7; V: TRBV29-1; D: .; CDR3: CSVISGGPYEQYF; DNA: TGCAGCGTCATCTCCGGTGGCCCCTACGAGCAGTACTTC
size: .; J: TRBJ1-2; V: TRBV28; D: .; CDR3: CASSQPTNYGYTF; DNA: TGTGCCAGCAGTCAACCCACTAACTATGGCTACACCTTC
size: .; J: TRBJ2-7; V: TRBV19; D: TRBD2; CDR3: CASSYLSSGNYEQYF; DNA: TGTGCCAGTAGTTACTTATCTAGCGGAAACTACGAGCAGTACTTC
size: .; J: TRBJ2-1; V: TRBV6-6; D: .; CDR3: CASSYSIRGDGEQFF; DNA: TGTGCCAGCAGTTACTCGATTCGCGGGGACGGTGAGCAGTTCTTC
size: .; J: TRBJ2-3; V: TRBV9; D: .; CDR3: CASSNRGLPDTQYF; DNA: TGTGCCAGCAGCAACCGGGGACTTCCAGATACGCAGTATTTT
size: .; J: TRBJ2-3; V: TRBV11-3; D: TRBD2; CDR3: CASSLDTGGGTDTQYF; DNA: TGTGCCAGCAGCTTAGATACGGGAGGAGGCACAGATACGCAGTATTTT
size: .; J: TRBJ1-1; V: TRBV5-6; D: .; CDR3: CASSSRGEAFF; DNA: TGTGCCAGCAGCTCCAGGGGTGAAGCTTTCTTT
size: .; J: TRBJ1-2; V: TRBV7-2; D: .; CDR3: CAIRGWAGANYGYTF; DNA: TGTGCCATTAGGGGGTGGGCGGGAGCTAACTATGGCTACACCTTC
size: .; J: TRBJ2-1; V: TRBV7-6; D: .; CDR3: CASSFSSTSGEQFF; DNA: TGTGCCAGCAGCTTCTCGTCGACCTCGGGCGAGCAGTTCTTC
size: .; J: TRBJ1-5; V: TRBV7-8; D: .; CDR3: CASSTANRADQPQHF; DNA: TGTGCCAGCAGTACTGCGAACAGGGCGGATCAGCCCCAGCATTTT
size: once; J: TRBJ2-1; V: TRBV30; D: .; CDR3: CAWSKGSNYEQFF; DNA: TGTGCCTGGAGTAAAGGGAGTAACTATGAGCAGTTCTTC
size: .; J: TRBJ2-7; V: TRBV30; D: .; CDR3: CAWRQGYSYEQYF; DNA: TGTGCCTGGAGACAGGGATACTCCTACGAGCAGTACTTC
size: .; J: TRBJ2-1; V: TRBV5-6; D: .; CDR3: CASSPTRAEGVYNEQFF; DNA: TGTGCCAGCAGCCCCACAAGGGCCGAAGGGGTATACAATGAGCAGTTCTTC
size: .; J: TRBJ2-1; V: TRBV21-1; D: .; CDR3: CASADNRTSGREYNEQFF; DNA: TGTGCCAGTGCTGACAACCGGACTAGCGGGAGGGAATACAATGAGCAGTTCTTC
size: .; J: TRBJ2-1; V: TRBV5-4; D: .; CDR3: CASSFIRDPPYNEQFF; DNA: TGTGCCAGCAGCTTCATCCGGGACCCACCTTACAATGAGCAGTTCTTC
size: once; J: TRBJ2-7; V: TRBV7-2; D: .; CDR3: CASSITGTAGYEQYF; DNA: TGTGCCAGCAGCATCACCGGGACCGCGGGCTACGAGCAGTACTTC
size: .; J: TRBJ2-3; V: TRBV19; D: TRBD2; CDR3: CASSIVLAGGADTQYF; DNA: TGTGCCAGTAGTATAGTACTAGCGGGAGGAGCAGATACGCAGTATTTT
size: .; J: TRBJ1-1; V: TRBV7-9; D: .; CDR3: CASMGGGNTEAFF; DNA: TGTGCCAGCATGGGGGGAGGGAACACTGAAGCTTTCTTT
size: .; J: TRBJ2-1; V: TRBV11-3; D: .; CDR3: CASSLGISSYNEQFF; DNA: TGTGCCAGCAGCTTAGGGATCAGCTCCTACAATGAGCAGTTCTTC
size: .; J: TRBJ2-5; V: TRBV7-9; D: TRBD1; CDR3: CASSTTGQGQTQYF; DNA: TGTGCCAGCAGCACCACGGGACAGGGGCAGACCCAGTACTTC
size: .; J: TRBJ2-1; V: TRBV19; D: TRBD2; CDR3: CASSSNLPGLVPLEQFF; DNA: TGTGCCAGTAGTTCAAACCTCCCGGGACTAGTTCCTCTCGAGCAGTTCTTC
size: .; J: TRBJ2-7; V: TRBV27; D: TRBD1; CDR3: CASSPSRGLSYEQYF; DNA: TGTGCCAGCAGTCCTTCCAGGGGGCTCTCCTACGAGCAGTACTTC
size: .; J: TRBJ2-2; V: TRBV27; D: TRBD1; CDR3: CASRTRTGGLEATGELFF; DNA: TGTGCCAGCAGGACCCGGACAGGGGGCTTAGAGGCAACCGGGGAGCTGTTTTTT
size: once; J: TRBJ1-3; V: TRBV6-1; D: .; CDR3: CASSEWGTGNTIYF; DNA: TGTGCCAGCAGTGAATGGGGTACCGGAAACACCATATATTTT
size: .; J: TRBJ1-1; V: TRBV5-1; D: .; CDR3: CASSLVPANTEAFF; DNA: TGCGCCAGCAGCTTGGTTCCGGCGAACACTGAAGCTTTCTTT
size: .; J: TRBJ1-1; V: TRBV6-6; D: .; CDR3: CASRGAGANTEAFF; DNA: TGTGCCAGCAGGGGTGCAGGAGCGAACACTGAAGCTTTCTTT
size: .; J: TRBJ2-1; V: TRBV6-6; D: TRBD1; CDR3: CASTTGATYNEQFF; DNA: TGTGCCAGCACTACAGGGGCCACCTACAATGAGCAGTTCTTC
size: .; J: TRBJ1-3; V: TRBV2; D: .; CDR3: CASSEFSAYSGNTIYF; DNA: TGTGCCAGCAGTGAGTTTTCAGCGTACTCTGGAAACACCATATATTTT
size: .; J: TRBJ2-1; V: TRBV19; D: TRBD2; CDR3: CASPRAGGPRNEQFF; DNA: TGTGCCAGTCCCAGGGCGGGAGGGCCAAGAAATGAGCAGTTCTTC
size: .; J: TRBJ2-3; V: TRBV19; D: TRBD2; CDR3: CASSIVGPPSGSTDTQYF; DNA: TGTGCCAGTAGTATAGTTGGTCCCCCTAGCGGGAGCACAGATACGCAGTATTTT
size: .; J: TRBJ2-2; V: TRBV23-1; D: TRBD2; CDR3: CASSQSSLADTGELFF; DNA: TGCGCCAGCAGTCAATCGAGCCTAGCGGACACCGGGGAGCTGTTTTTT
size: .; J: TRBJ2-3; V: TRBV9; D: .; CDR3: CASSLPGVTPSTDTQYF; DNA: TGTGCCAGCAGCCTTCCCGGGGTCACACCTAGCACAGATACGCAGTATTTT
size: .; J: TRBJ2-7; V: TRBV27; D: TRBD2; CDR3: CASSLWSSGDSYEQYF; DNA: TGTGCCAGCAGTTTATGGTCTAGCGGGGACTCCTACGAGCAGTACTTC
size: .; J: TRBJ1-5; V: TRBV9; D: .; CDR3: CASSPGGATNQPQHF; DNA: TGTGCCAGCAGCCCCGGGGGGGCGACCAATCAGCCCCAGCATTTT
size: .; J: TRBJ2-2; V: TRBV5-1; D: TRBD1; CDR3: CASSFPQGASGELFF; DNA: TGCGCCAGCAGCTTTCCACAGGGGGCGAGCGGGGAGCTGTTTTTT
size: .; J: TRBJ1-3; V: TRBV6-1; D: .; CDR3: CASSEARQGAGNTIYF; DNA: TGTGCCAGCAGTGAAGCGAGGCAGGGTGCCGGAAACACCATATATTTT
size: few; J: TRBJ1-1; V: TRBV5-4; D: .; CDR3: CASSWELVGTEAFF; DNA: TGTGCCAGCAGCTGGGAACTGGTTGGCACTGAAGCTTTCTTT
size: .; J: TRBJ1-2; V: TRBV7-2; D: .; CDR3: CASSPETGLVPSYTF; DNA: TGTGCCAGCAGCCCTGAAACAGGTCTCGTTCCAAGCTACACCTTC
size: .; J: TRBJ2-2; V: TRBV19; D: .; CDR3: CASSHRQTGELFF; DNA: TGTGCCAGTTCCCATAGACAGACCGGGGAGCTGTTTTTT
size: .; J: TRBJ2-2; V: TRBV4-1; D: .; CDR3: CASSQFITGELFF; DNA: TGCGCCAGCAGCCAGTTTATCACCGGGGAGCTGTTTTTT
size: .; J: TRBJ2-7; V: TRBV4-1; D: .; CDR3: CASSPTRLALSYEQYF; DNA: TGCGCCAGCAGCCCCACCCGGCTAGCGCTGTCCTACGAGCAGTACTTC
size: .; J: TRBJ2-5; V: TRBV4-1; D: TRBD2; CDR3: CASSQEWREGETQYF; DNA: TGCGCCAGCAGCCAAGAGTGGAGGGAGGGGGAGACCCAGTACTTC
size: medium-sized; J: TRBJ2-7; V: TRBV6-1; D: .; CDR3: CASSERVFGSYEQYF; DNA: TGTGCCAGCAGTGAAAGAGTGTTTGGGTCCTACGAGCAGTACTTC
size: medium-sized; J: TRBJ2-7; V: TRBV7-9; D: .; CDR3: CASSLAGISYEQYF; DNA: TGTGCCAGCAGCTTAGCGGGCATTTCCTACGAGCAGTACTTC
size: .; J: TRBJ2-1; V: TRBV11-2; D: TRBD2; CDR3: CASSLEASGHYNEQFF; DNA: TGTGCCAGCAGCTTAGAGGCTAGCGGGCACTACAATGAGCAGTTCTTC
size: .; J: TRBJ2-7; V: TRBV4-3; D: TRBD1; CDR3: CASSAPGQGPYEQYF; DNA: TGCGCCAGCAGCGCACCGGGACAGGGACCCTACGAGCAGTACTTC
size: .; J: TRBJ1-5; V: TRBV7-2; D: .; CDR3: CASKKQGVYSNQPQHF; DNA: TGTGCCAGCAAAAAACAGGGAGTCTATAGCAATCAGCCCCAGCATTTT
size: once; J: TRBJ2-7; V: TRBV7-8; D: .; CDR3: CASSFGPFYEQYF; DNA: TGTGCCAGCAGCTTCGGACCCTTCTACGAGCAGTACTTC
size: few; J: TRBJ2-1; V: TRBV5-1; D: .; CDR3: CASSFDFHNEQFF; DNA: TGCGCCAGCAGCTTCGACTTCCATAATGAGCAGTTCTTC
size: .; J: TRBJ2-5; V: TRBV29-1; D: TRBD1; CDR3: CSVEDDPRDRGQETQYF; DNA: TGCAGCGTTGAAGATGACCCCCGGGACAGGGGACAAGAGACCCAGTACTTC
size: .; J: TRBJ2-7; V: TRBV11-2; D: .; CDR3: CASSLGTADEQYF; DNA: TGTGCCAGCAGCTTGGGGACGGCTGATGAGCAGTACTTC
size: .; J: TRBJ2-2; V: TRBV14; D: .; CDR3: CASSFRTPGVTGELFF; DNA: TGTGCCAGCAGCTTCCGGACTCCGGGAGTGACCGGGGAGCTGTTTTTT
size: .; J: TRBJ1-5; V: TRBV6-1; D: .; CDR3: CASSEVSGIGQPQHF; DNA: TGTGCCAGCAGTGAAGTCTCGGGGATCGGTCAGCCCCAGCATTTT